This TCR beta chain appears in the sequencing data of a study of blood T cell repertoires in COVID-19 (dated by TCRdb to the early 2020s). For context, the study as a whole: Samples from collaborators originated in the United States, Italy and Spain and spanned both the acute and convalescent phases of COVID-19. The material from the prospective study consisted of cDNA or gDNA derived from T cells, B-cell-depleted T cells, or PBMCs. Deeply sampled blood TCRbeta repertoires from subjects exposed to, actively infected with, or recovered from COVID-19 were included in the dataset. The repertoires were released in a freely available public database meant as a resource for research on the immune response to SARS-CoV-2. Samples were obtained from the ongoing ImmuneRACE study (first 160 participants) and from over 1,000 subjects provided by 6 global collaborators. A de-identified subject ID, COVID-19 status, age in years and sex were almost always included in the sample metadata. Where available, HLA class I and class II types were taken from metadata supplied by the sample provider and were not determined by assay-based typing. Here is what the overall study found, with its caveats: How much clinical and demographic metadata was included differed by source and by participant, and the metadata was provided uncurated.

The collaborating institutions used their own protocols to collect whole blood in K2EDTA tubes. Collaborator samples were shipped for TCRbeta analysis as frozen whole blood, isolated PBMCs, or DNA extracted from either sample type. The cysteine opens and the phenylalanine closes a CDR3 of 15 amino acids. The read is trimmed to its CDR3 DNA, 45 bases read in frame from base 1. The germline V gene provides CDR1 MGHRA and CDR2 YSYEKL. After removal of 4 bases from V and 6 bases from J, the junction retains 9 bases not matched to a gene. For this clone: This clone's antigen is unknown. Nothing much larger sits one base from this clone, and base qualities are not available.

TCRbeta CDR3 regions were amplified from genomic DNA using the immunoSEQ Assay, a bias-controlled multiplex PCR. Per the original workflow: Within the assay, amplification of reference gene primers was used to estimate how many nucleated cells each sample contained. To quantify the absolute abundance of each unique TCRbeta CDR3 rearrangement, sequence reads were collapsed and filtered. For each sample, productive Simpson clonality was calculated as the square root of Simpson's diversity index across productive rearrangements. TCRdb carries this immuneACCESS record with in-frame sequences only. Its versions omit some clonotypes, under half of them owing to an unresolved V gene in the studies checked, with the rest unexplained. V and J calls and clone size come straight from that table; D and trimming were deduced from the DNA. This sample gives under 300,000 clones in total; less than 85% of them show up just once. The ten largest clones add up to approximately 5% of the sample.

This TCR was sampled from a woman of 80 years or more with active or convalescent COVID-19. Sample: peripheral blood. Recombination joined TRBV4-1 with TRBJ2-3; TRBD2 matches 8 bases in the middle. CDR3 protein: CASSPRLARPDTQYF. The bases are TGCGCCAGCAGCCCTAGACTAGCGCGCCCGGATACGCAGTATTTT.